This T cell receptor (beta chain) was sequenced for a study of monozygotic twins with inflammatory bowel disease. Study observations and caveats: There were differing immunosuppressive treatments, which may have added variability to patient repertoires. Fewer clonotypes were shared with others by IBD patients than by healthy twins, especially with disease activity.

A 6-nucleotide sample barcode was carried by the UMIs, which template switching added. TCRdb reprocessed the 5' RACE reads; each CDR3 protein has one entry and no DNA is given. The sample shows 300,000 to 400,000 distinct CDR3 sequences, and 2.6% sits with its ten largest clones. Concerning this clonotype: What it recognizes is unknown.

The sequence was collected from a human donor with ulcerative colitis or Crohn's disease, or a healthy co-twin of an affected twin (not recorded which). The sequenced sample was blood.

The CDR3: CSARDASTGAFYNSPLHF. This rearrangement joins TRBV20-1 to TRBJ1-6. The CDR3 runs 18 residues. The germline CDR1 and CDR2 sequences are DFQATT and SNEGSKA (reference sequence).